This TCR beta chain was documented in a study of shared clonotypes between healthy human individuals. Produced via immunoSEQ multiplex PCR; TCRdb's table is partial and in-frame only. The sample includes millions of clones, 90% to 95% of them seen just once. The receptor's source is a man younger than 35 in good health. Some clones in this sample may be carry-over from other donors' samples. Sequencing input: naive CD4+ T cells from PBMCs. Documented subset: CD45RA+ positively selected.

This CDR3 is CSVVFGGTETQYF. The CDR3 nucleotides are TGCAGCGTTGTTTTCGGCGGGACAGAGACCCAGTACTTC. This sequence joins TRBV29-1 and TRBJ2-5; the D gene is possibly TRBD2 (6 bases). Germline V gives CDR1 SQVTM, CDR2 ANQGSEA. Trimming left V 4 bases short and J 4 bases short, with 13 bases between. This CDR3 has 13 residues. Using reference TRBV29-1 and TRBJ2-5 for the parts outside the CDR3, the full variable domain is SAVISQKPSRDICQRGTSLTIQCQVDSQVTMMFWYRQQPGQSLTLIATANQGSEATYESGFVIDKFPISRPNLTFSTLTVSNMSPEDSSIYLCSVVFGGTETQYFGPGTRLLVL.